The 23 T cell receptor beta chains given below trace back to one sample, sequenced in a study of T cells in localized non-small cell lung cancer. Clones were sequenced by immunoSEQ multiplex PCR, and TCRdb holds only the in-frame ones, with some missing. The data show 10,000 to 15,000 clones, with just over 85% seen just once and 50% to 75% held by the top ten. The material was peripheral blood, obtained before any cancer treatment. The receptors derive from a male donor at least 60 years old with stage III lung adenocarcinoma.

The chain couples TRBV2 to TRBJ2-7; a possible D gene is TRBD2 (5 bases). The CDR3 totals 16 residues. Trimming took 3 bases from V and 0 from J, leaving 15 bases between them. CDR1 is SNHLY and CDR2 is FYNNEI in the germline V gene. CDR3 residues: CASSDAGGSSSYEQYF. In DNA form, the CDR3 reads TGTGCCAGCAGTGATGCTGGCGGGTCCAGCTCCTACGAGCAGTACTTC.

The chain carries TRBV27 and TRBJ1-1; no firm D call. CDR1 is MNHEY and CDR2 is SMNVEV in the germline V gene (reference sequence). V dropped 2 bases and J dropped 1 base, with 8 bases sitting between them. The CDR3 loop spans 14 amino acids. The CDR3 loop is CASSLRRQNTEAFF. DNA for the CDR3: TGTGCCAGCAGTTTACGTAGGCAGAACACTGAAGCTTTCTTT.

The chain has TRBV5-6 and TRBJ2-4, with 11 nucleotides matching TRBD2. The CDR3 spans 17 residues. Germline V gene sequence: CDR1 SGHDT, CDR2 YYEEEE. The junction had 9 bases not matched to a gene; V was cut back by 0 bases and J by 7 bases. DNA for the CDR3: TGTGCCAGCAGCTTGGCGGGACTAGCGGACTCACGGAACATTCAGTACTTC. Its translation: CASSLAGLADSRNIQYF.

The chain employs TRBV10-3 and TRBJ2-1; 13 nucleotides align to TRBD2. V shed 10 bases, J shed 7 bases, and the junction held 7 bases outside the gene matches. CDR1 and CDR2 (germline): ENHRY, SYGVKD. This CDR3 spans 14 amino acids. The CDR3 DNA sequence: TGTGCCACAAAGGGACTAGCGGGATGGAATGAGCAGTTCTTC. Protein product: CATKGLAGWNEQFF.

CDR3 sequence (DNA): TGTGCCAGCAGTTCCCGCCCAGTTTCACCCCTCCACTTT. Translation: CASSSRPVSPLHF. The J gene is TRBJ1-6, the V gene TRBV6-5, with unresolved D. The germline CDR1 and CDR2 sequences are MNHEY and SVGAGI. The CDR3 runs to 13 residues. V was cut by 4 bases and J by 9 bases, with 10 bases left in between.

The chain recombines TRBV6-5 with TRBJ2-7, with 13 bases lining up with TRBD2. CDR1 and CDR2 from the germline V gene are MNHEY and SVGAGI. The CDR3 has 13 residues. Unmatched junction bases numbered 5, after V lost 10 bases and J lost 5 bases. CDR3 sequence (DNA): TGTGCCAACAGGACTAGCGGGAGAGACGAGCAGTACTTC. Translation gives CANRTSGRDEQYF.

The chain recombines TRBV19 with TRBJ2-3; TRBD2 agrees at 14 bases. There are 15 residues in the CDR3. V shed 7 bases and J 6 bases; nucleotides not matched to a gene: 6. Looked up from germline, CDR1 is LNHDA and CDR2 is SQIVND (reference sequence). This CDR3 reads CASTYGTSGGDTQYF. DNA for the CDR3: TGTGCCAGTACCTACGGGACTAGCGGGGGTGATACGCAGTATTTT. Together with reference TRBV19 and TRBJ2-3, the CDR3 gives the full variable domain: DGGITQSPKYLFRKEGQNVTLSCEQNLNHDAMYWYRQDPGQGLRLIYYSQIVNDFQKGDIAEGYSVSREKKESFPLTVTSAQKNPTAFYLCASTYGTSGGDTQYFGPGTRLTVL.

The chain combines TRBV9 with TRBJ2-3; D gene ambiguous. Germline V gene sequence: CDR1 SGDLS, CDR2 YYNGEE. The CDR3 consists of 14 residues. V lost 0 bases and J lost 5, with 10 bases in between. CDR3 coding DNA: TGTGCCAGCAGCGTAGGCTATCTCGGAGATACGCAGTATTTT. It encodes CASSVGYLGDTQYF. Drawing the rest from reference TRBV9 and TRBJ2-3, the complete variable domain is DSGVTQTPKHLITATGQRVTLRCSPRSGDLSVYWYQQSLDQGLQFLIQYYNGEERAKGNILERFSAQQFPDLHSELNLSSLELGDSALYFCASSVGYLGDTQYFGPGTRLTVL.

This chain joins TRBV2 and TRBJ2-3, with D tentatively TRBD2 (5 bases). The germline V gene encodes CDR1 SNHLY and CDR2 FYNNEI. This CDR3 comprises 11 residues. Trimming shortened V by 11 bases and J by 10 bases, and 16 bases separated the two germline ends. CDR3 protein: CASAPGSAQYF. For the CDR3, the DNA is TGTGCCTCAGCCCCGGGGAGCGCGCAGTATTTT.

The CDR3 nucleotides read TGTGCCAGCAGTTACCTTACCGACAGGGTCGCTGAAGCTTTCTTT. Protein sequence: CASSYLTDRVAEAFF. The chain has TRBV6-6 and TRBJ1-1; 7 bases are shared with TRBD1. The ends lost 2 bases at V and 6 bases at J; junction bases unmatched: 9. The germline gives CDR1 MNHNY, CDR2 SVGAGI (reference sequence). The CDR3 contains 15 residues.

This chain joins TRBV7-2 and TRBJ1-2; 8 positions agree with TRBD1. The CDR3 is 17 residues long. Per the germline V gene, CDR1 is SGHTA and CDR2 is FQGNSA. The ends lost 4 bases at V and 2 bases at J; junction bases unmatched: 12. CDR3 sequence: CASSSLSTGELNYGYTF. CDR3 nucleotides: TGTGCCAGCAGCTCCCTTTCGACAGGGGAGTTGAACTATGGCTACACCTTC.

In this sample, this clone turned up once. The chain couples TRBV11-2 to TRBJ1-2; no clear D gene. CDR3 length: 14 amino acids. Trimming removed 0 bases from V and 3 bases from J, with 8 bases in between. Germline assignment: CDR1 SGHAT and CDR2 FQNNGV. The DNA of the CDR3 is TGTGCCAGCAGCTTAGAGGCGGGGTACTATGGCTACACCTTC. Translation gives CASSLEAGYYGYTF. Combining the CDR3 with reference TRBV11-2 and TRBJ1-2 gives the whole variable domain EAGVAQSPRYKIIEKRQSVAFWCNPISGHATLYWYQQILGQGPKLLIQFQNNGVVDDSQLPKDRFSAERLKGVDSTLKIQPAKLEDSAVYLCASSLEAGYYGYTFGSGTRLTVV.

As concerns this clone: This CDR3 is also generated by other DNA sequences in the sample. The chain has TRBV18 and TRBJ1-2; 10 bases map to TRBD1. Germline trimming cut 3 bases from V and 14 bases from J; bases unmatched to any gene: 6. The CDR3 spans 12 residues. Germline loops: CDR1 KGHSH, CDR2 LQKENI. DNA for the CDR3: TGTGCCAGCTCACCGCAGGGACAGGGGTGTACCTTC. This encodes CASSPQGQGCTF.

The chain recombines TRBV5-6 with TRBJ1-5; D might be TRBD1 (6 bases). There are 18 residues in the CDR3. The germline V gene encodes CDR1 SGHDT and CDR2 YYEEEE. V dropped 2 bases and J dropped 0 bases, with 18 bases sitting between them. The CDR3 reads CASSFTTGLRDSNQPQHF. CDR3 in DNA: TGTGCCAGCAGCTTCACGACAGGATTAAGGGATAGCAATCAGCCCCAGCATTTT.

The chain combines TRBV5-1 with TRBJ2-7; a possible D gene is TRBD1 (7 bases). Germline loops: CDR1 SGHRS, CDR2 YFSETQ. There are 15 residues in the CDR3. V lost 4 bases, J lost 4 bases, and 18 bases lay in between. The CDR3 DNA follows: TGCGCCAGCAGCCTGGAGGGGTCAGGGGGTTACGAGCAGTACTTC. Its protein product is CASSLEGSGGYEQYF. Full variable domain (remainder filled in from reference TRBV5-1 and TRBJ2-7): KAGVTQTPRYLIKTRGQQVTLSCSPISGHRSVSWYQQTPGQGLQFLFEYFSETQRNKGNFPGRFSGRQFSNSRSEMNVSTLELGDSALYLCASSLEGSGGYEQYFGPGTRLTVT.

The gene calls are TRBV6-5 and TRBJ2-7, with 11 positions matching TRBD1. V trimming: 6 bases; J trimming: 2 bases; junction bases outside the gene matches: 0. The CDR3 is 13 amino acids. Germline V gene sequence: CDR1 MNHEY, CDR2 SVGAGI. The CDR3 loop is CASRDRGPYEQYF. Written as DNA, the CDR3 is TGTGCCAGCAGGGACAGGGGGCCCTACGAGCAGTACTTC.

The chain uses TRBV15 and TRBJ2-3; 8 bases agree with TRBD2. Unmatched junction bases numbered 5, after V lost 1 base and J lost 2 bases. This CDR3 has 16 amino acids. Germline V gives CDR1 LNHNV, CDR2 YYDKDF (reference sequence). The CDR3, as DNA: TGTGCCACCAGCAGAGTCGGCGGGGGGATCACAGATACGCAGTATTTT. Amino acids: CATSRVGGGITDTQYF.

CDR3 sequence: CASSAGLAGGGTGELFF. As DNA, the CDR3 is TGCGCCAGCAGCGCGGGACTAGCGGGAGGAGGCACCGGGGAGCTGTTTTTT. This chain connects TRBV5-1 to TRBJ2-2, with 15 nucleotides matching TRBD2. Germline V gene lookup returns CDR1 SGHRS and CDR2 YFSETQ. Losses at the gene ends were 4 bases for V and 4 bases for J; bases not matched to a gene: 5. CDR3 length: 17 residues.

The CDR3 reads CASSSGTVNYEQYF. CDR3 nucleotides: TGCGCCAGCAGCTCTGGGACGGTTAATTACGAGCAGTACTTC. This chain joins TRBV5-1 and TRBJ2-7; perhaps D is TRBD1 or TRBD2 (5 bases each). The ends were cut back, 3 bases at V and 4 bases at J, with 14 bases in the middle. Per the germline V gene, CDR1 is SGHRS and CDR2 is YFSETQ. This CDR3 has 14 amino acids. Full variable domain (rest looked up from reference TRBV5-1 and TRBJ2-7): KAGVTQTPRYLIKTRGQQVTLSCSPISGHRSVSWYQQTPGQGLQFLFEYFSETQRNKGNFPGRFSGRQFSNSRSEMNVSTLELGDSALYLCASSSGTVNYEQYFGPGTRLTVT.

The chain employs TRBV5-1 and TRBJ2-3; D is unclear. V was clipped by 4 bases and J by 6 bases, with 18 bases between them. Per germline, CDR1 SGHRS and CDR2 YFSETQ. The CDR3 runs 15 residues. Written as DNA, the CDR3 is TGCGCCAGCAGCGCCGCTTCTATGCGTGAGGATACGCAGTATTTT. Protein: CASSAASMREDTQYF.

Of note for this clone: This could be a read error, since a much larger clone is one nucleotide away. The same CDR3 is also encoded by other DNA sequences in this sample. V is TRBV5-4 and J is TRBJ1-1; D is unclear. Trimming cost V 1 base and J 5 bases, with 15 bases left between them. The CDR3 runs 15 residues. Germline V gene lookup returns CDR1 SGHNT and CDR2 YYREEE (reference sequence). This CDR3 is CASSLMRTEKTEAFF. The DNA of the CDR3 is TGTGCCAGCAGCTTGATGCGAACGGAGAAAACTGAAGCTTTCTTT.

This rearrangement joins TRBV5-1 to TRBJ1-1; D possibly corresponds to TRBD1 (6 bases). The CDR3 is made up of 15 amino acids. The germline V gene has CDR1 SGHRS and CDR2 YFSETQ. The germline V and J ends were trimmed by 3 bases and 1 base, with 13 bases remaining between them. CDR3 sequence (DNA): TGCGCCAGCAGCTCTTACAGGGCGGAGAACACTGAAGCTTTCTTT. Translated, it gives CASSSYRAENTEAFF.

This sequence joins TRBV2 and TRBJ1-5; D is unresolved. The CDR3 has 14 amino acids. Germline CDR1 and CDR2: SNHLY and FYNNEI. Trimming shortened V by 7 bases and J by 0 bases, and 10 bases separated the two germline ends. The CDR3 protein is CASTSVNSNQPQHF. In DNA form, the CDR3 reads TGTGCCAGCACCAGCGTTAATAGCAATCAGCCCCAGCATTTT.